The next 10 T cell receptor beta chains were all read from a single sample in a study of regulatory T cells in long-lasting Graves disease. Time point meaning: newly diagnosed GD, antithyroid drugs for less than 3 months. Making the TCR library involved RNA that had been extracted from PBMCs. Construction of TCR beta libraries relied on iRepertoire HTBI primers and on Arm-PCR targeting CDR3 regions. TCRdb re-called the multiplex PCR reads through MiXCR, storing one row per CDR3 protein. In the table there are roughly 420,000 distinct CDR3 sequences, about a sixth of which are singletons. A further study also used this sample, focusing on T cells in Graves' hyperthyroidism and ophthalmopathy.

Sequences were derived from peripheral blood mononuclear cells (PBMCs), sampled at new diagnosis, from a patient treated with antithyroid drugs. The receptors were sampled from a woman aged 30 to 39 with Graves disease.

This clonotype has a count of ten or more. A single base separates this from a much larger clone, so it may be a read error. The chain employs TRBV7-3 and TRBJ2-5, with a possible D match to TRBD2 (5 bases). CDR1 SGHTA and CDR2 FQGTGA come from the germline V gene. V was cut by 2 bases and J by 7 bases, with 11 bases left in between. This CDR3 is 13 amino acids long. The chain's CDR3 is CASSLEGPTTQYF. The CDR3 nucleotides read TGTGCCAGCAGCTTAGAGGGCCCCACGACCCAGTACTTC.

V and J are TRBV10-3 and TRBJ1-2; D is unclear. The germline V gene has CDR1 ENHRY and CDR2 SYGVKD. The V gene lost 2 bases and the J gene lost 5 bases, with 6 bases spanning the gap. The CDR3 loop spans 12 amino acids. CDR3 DNA sequence: TGTGCCATCAGTGAGGGCACGTATGGCTACACCTTC. Translated: CAISEGTYGYTF.

J is TRBJ1-5 and V is TRBV20-1, with D hard to call. Trimming shortened V by 6 bases and J by 3 bases, and 6 bases separated the two germline ends. The CDR3 contains 11 residues. The V gene's germline CDR1 is DFQATT and CDR2 SNEGSKA (reference sequence). In nucleotides, the CDR3 is TGCAGTGCACAGAACAATCAGCCCCAGCATTTT. It is translated as CSAQNNQPQHF.

The CDR3: CSVGFAGNTIYF. CDR3 nucleotide sequence: TGCAGCGTTGGGTTTGCTGGAAACACCATATATTTT. The rearrangement joins TRBV29-1 to TRBJ1-3, with D unresolved. Germline V gene sequence: CDR1 SQVTM, CDR2 ANQGSEA. Trimming left V 4 bases short and J 2 bases short, with 6 bases between. CDR3 length: 12 residues.

This clonotype was observed a few times. The rearrangement uses TRBV5-1 and TRBJ1-2; TRBD1 matches at 8 bases. The germline CDR1 and CDR2 sequences are SGHRS and YFSETQ. The junction had 11 bases not matched to a gene; V was cut back by 3 bases and J by 10 bases. The CDR3 has 14 residues. CDR3 protein: CASSWLVGDRTYTF. Here the CDR3 DNA reads TGCGCCAGCAGCTGGTTGGTTGGGGACAGGACCTACACCTTC.

This clonotype was seen more than once but under ten times. The chain joins TRBV15 to TRBJ1-3; D uncertain. The germline V and J ends were trimmed by 0 bases and 7 bases, with 4 bases remaining between them. CDR1 and CDR2 (germline): LNHNV, YYDKDF (reference sequence). The CDR3 runs to 12 residues. CDR3 residues: CATSRDLNTIYF. The CDR3 coding sequence is TGTGCCACCAGCAGAGATCTGAACACCATATATTTT.

With regard to this clonotype: A far larger clone is only one base removed, so a read error is likely. The chain has TRBV20-1 and TRBJ2-5, with 7 nucleotides matching TRBD1. Germline assignment: CDR1 DFQATT and CDR2 SNEGSKA (reference sequence). The CDR3 has 13 residues. CDR3 in DNA: TGCAGTGCTAGTAGGACAGGCTCCTACGAGCAGTGCTTC. Protein: CSASRTGSYEQCF.

This clonotype was counted between two and nine times. The rearrangement joins TRBV7-9 to TRBJ1-2; maybe TRBD1 (5 bases). CDR3 length: 17 residues. Germline V gives CDR1 SEHNR, CDR2 FQNEAQ (reference sequence). The ends were cut back, 3 bases at V and 0 bases at J, with 17 bases in the middle. The CDR3 DNA is TGTGCCAGCAGCTTCGCAGCAGGGACCCTAGCTAACTATGGCTACACCTTC. Translated, it gives CASSFAAGTLANYGYTF.

At least ten counts were recorded for this clonotype. This chain links TRBV18 with TRBJ2-5, with 7 bases fitting TRBD1. Germline V CDR1 and CDR2: KGHSH, LQKENI. The V segment lost 6 bases and the J segment 4 bases; nucleotides outside the gene matches: 11. The CDR3 totals 15 residues. In nucleotides, the CDR3 is TGTGCCAGCTCGCCTGGTCTAGGGGGCGGAGAGACCCAGTACTTC. This sequence encodes CASSPGLGGGETQYF.

This clonotype was observed a few times. The V and J genes are TRBV4-2 and TRBJ1-5, with 8 positions matching TRBD1. Germline assignment: CDR1 LGHNA and CDR2 YNFKEQ. V was clipped by 1 base and J by 3 bases; unmatched bases: 8. CDR3 length: 17 amino acids. The CDR3 sequence: CASSQVRGRFDNQPQHF. The DNA of the CDR3 is TGTGCCAGCAGCCAAGTCAGGGGGCGCTTCGACAATCAGCCCCAGCATTTT.